The rows below give T cell receptor beta chains drawn from one sample of a study of cytomegalovirus exposure and HLA in healthy donors. TCRdb keeps only in-frame clones here, not all; method: immunoSEQ multiplex PCR. This table holds some 170,000 clones, 87% found once. Sequencing was done on a sample of PBMCs. The source is a woman younger than 45 in good health and CMV-seronegative. Both conserved end residues are part of each CDR3. The D gene is left open where the match is weak. A row's size may be missing; if present it is once, few, many or a size class.

v_call	j_call	clone_size	d_call	cdr3_nt	cdr3_aa
TRBV6-5	TRBJ2-7	-	-	TGTGCCAGCAGTTACGGCCGCGAGCAGTACTTC	CASSYGREQYF
TRBV11-2	TRBJ1-2	few	TRBD1	TGTGCCAGCAGCCCAGGGGGGAGACAGGGAAGTGGCTACACCTTC	CASSPGGRQGSGYTF
TRBV5-4	TRBJ1-2	-	-	TGTGCCAGCAGCTCCAAAACGGGGAGGGAAGACTATGGCTACACCTTC	CASSSKTGREDYGYTF
TRBV7-7	TRBJ1-1	few	TRBD1	TGTGCTAGCAGCTTAGGAGGGACAGGCATCAGGTTTGTTACTGAAGCTTTCTTT	CASSLGGTGIRFVTEAFF
TRBV5-6	TRBJ2-4	-	-	TGTGCCAGCAGCTTGGGTTCAGTTCTCCGTAGTCTAGACTTC	CASSLGSVLRSLDF
TRBV15	TRBJ2-7	once	-	TGTGCCACCAGCAGAGATCTAGCATCCTACGAGCAGTACTTC	CATSRDLASYEQYF
TRBV5-4	TRBJ1-1	-	-	TGTGCCAGCAGCTTAGGGGGTGGGTACACTGAAGCTTTCTTT	CASSLGGGYTEAFF
TRBV2	TRBJ2-1	-	-	TGTGCCAGCACTCAGGACAATGAGCAGTTCTTC	CASTQDNEQFF
TRBV27	TRBJ2-6	-	-	TGTGCCAGCAGTTTATTCAGGGCTGGGGCCAACGTCCTGACTTTC	CASSLFRAGANVLTF
TRBV7-8	TRBJ2-1	-	-	TGTGCCAGCAGCCCCGTTCAAGCGAGCTCCTACAATGAGCAGTTCTTC	CASSPVQASSYNEQFF
TRBV27	TRBJ2-1	-	TRBD2	TGTGCCAGCAGTTTATTTGGGGGTAGCGGGGGGGCCGCGAATGAGCAGTTCTTC	CASSLFGGSGGAANEQFF
TRBV10-3	TRBJ2-3	-	TRBD1	TGTGCCATCAGTCGGGACAGGGAAATAACAGATACGCAGTATTTT	CAISRDREITDTQYF
TRBV2	TRBJ2-5	-	TRBD2	TGTGCCAGCAGTGGGGGGACGGAGCGGGGGAAGGAGGAGACCCAGTACTTC	CASSGGTERGKEETQYF
TRBV27	TRBJ2-7	-	-	TGTGCCAGCAGTTTATCGGGCGACGAGCAGTACTTC	CASSLSGDEQYF
TRBV2	TRBJ1-1	-	TRBD1	TGTGCCAGCAGGAGAGGACAGGGCAACACTGAAGCTTTCTTT	CASRRGQGNTEAFF
TRBV5-1	TRBJ2-7	-	TRBD2	TGCGCCAGCAGCTTCCTAAGCGGGGGCCCCGCTTATGAGCAGTACTTC	CASSFLSGGPAYEQYF
TRBV27	TRBJ2-7	-	TRBD1	TGTGCCAGCAGCCCCCGACAGGGTCCTTCCTACGAGCAGTACTTC	CASSPRQGPSYEQYF
TRBV6-6	TRBJ2-1	-	TRBD2	TGTGCCAGCAGTTATAAGCGGGGGGGCACTGAGCAGTTCTTC	CASSYKRGGTEQFF
TRBV5-1	TRBJ1-1	-	-	TGCGCCAGCAGCTTGGCCGTGAACACTGAAGCTTTCTTT	CASSLAVNTEAFF
TRBV9	TRBJ1-5	-	TRBD1	TGTGCCAGCAGCATGACAGGGGGCAATCAGCCCCAGCATTTT	CASSMTGGNQPQHF
TRBV5-1	TRBJ1-3	-	-	TGCGCCAGCAGCACTGCAGGGTTGGGAAACACCATATATTTT	CASSTAGLGNTIYF
TRBV27	TRBJ1-2	-	-	TGTGCCAGCAGCTTCTTGCCGGCTAACTATGGCTACACCTTC	CASSFLPANYGYTF
TRBV5-1	TRBJ2-5	-	-	TGCGCCAGCAGCTCGACCAGGGGAGAGACCCAGTACTTC	CASSSTRGETQYF
TRBV15	TRBJ1-1	-	-	TGTGCCACCAGGAGGAACACTGAAGCTTTCTTT	CATRRNTEAFF
TRBV14	TRBJ1-1	-	-	TGTGCCAGCAGCCGAGACAGGTACACTGAAGCTTTCTTT	CASSRDRYTEAFF
TRBV2	TRBJ1-1	-	TRBD1	TGTGCCAGCAAAGGGACAGAGAACACTGAAGCTTTCTTT	CASKGTENTEAFF
TRBV19	TRBJ1-1	-	-	TGTGCCAGTAGTATAGAGTCTTCCGGGAACACTGAAGCTTTCTTT	CASSIESSGNTEAFF
TRBV29-1	TRBJ2-5	-	TRBD2	TGCAGCGTTGAGGGAGGGGCCCCCGTTGGGGAGACCCAGTACTTC	CSVEGGAPVGETQYF
TRBV5-6	TRBJ2-1	-	TRBD1	TGTGCCAGCAGCTCCTCCGGGACAGGGGATTACAATGAGCAGTTCTTC	CASSSSGTGDYNEQFF